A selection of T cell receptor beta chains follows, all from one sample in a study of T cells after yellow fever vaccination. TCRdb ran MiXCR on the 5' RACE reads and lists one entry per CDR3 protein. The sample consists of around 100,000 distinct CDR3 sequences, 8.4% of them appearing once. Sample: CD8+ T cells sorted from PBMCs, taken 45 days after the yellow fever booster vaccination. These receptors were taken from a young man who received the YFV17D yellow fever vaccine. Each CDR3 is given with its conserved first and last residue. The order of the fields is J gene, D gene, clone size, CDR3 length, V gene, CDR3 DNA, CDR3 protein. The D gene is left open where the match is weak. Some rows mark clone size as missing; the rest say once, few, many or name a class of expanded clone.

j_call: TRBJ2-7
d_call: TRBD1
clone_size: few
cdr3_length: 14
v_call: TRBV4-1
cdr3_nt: TGCGCCAGCAGCCAAGGCCCGACAGGGGGCGAGCAGTACTTC
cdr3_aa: CASSQGPTGGEQYF

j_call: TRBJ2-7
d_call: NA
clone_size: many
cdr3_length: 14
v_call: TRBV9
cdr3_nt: TGTGCCAGCAGCGTAGAGGGGTCCTCCTACGAGCAGTACTTC
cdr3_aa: CASSVEGSSYEQYF

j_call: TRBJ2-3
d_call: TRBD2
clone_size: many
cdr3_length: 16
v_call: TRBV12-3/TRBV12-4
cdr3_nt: TGTGCCAGCAGTTTTTCTCTCGGGAGGAGCACAGATACGCAGTATTTT
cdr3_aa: CASSFSLGRSTDTQYF

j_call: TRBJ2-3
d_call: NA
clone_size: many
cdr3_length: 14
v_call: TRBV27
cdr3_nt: TGTGCCAGCAGTTTATGGGGGCAGGTTGATACGCAGTATTTT
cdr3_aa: CASSLWGQVDTQYF

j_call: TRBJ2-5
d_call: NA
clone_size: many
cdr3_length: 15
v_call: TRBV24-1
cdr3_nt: TGTGCCACCAGTGATTTGCACCTAGGGTTGGAGACCCAGTACTTC
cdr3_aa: CATSDLHLGLETQYF

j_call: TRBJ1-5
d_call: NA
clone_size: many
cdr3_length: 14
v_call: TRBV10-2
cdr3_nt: TGCGCCAGCAGTGAAACAGGGACAAATCAGCCCCAGCATTTT
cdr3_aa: CASSETGTNQPQHF

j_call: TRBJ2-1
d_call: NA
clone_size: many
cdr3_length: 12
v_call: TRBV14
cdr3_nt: TGTGCCAGCAGCCCAACCGGACTGGAGCAGTTCTTC
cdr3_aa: CASSPTGLEQFF

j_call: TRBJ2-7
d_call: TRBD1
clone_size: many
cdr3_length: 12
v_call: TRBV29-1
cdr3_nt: TGCAGCGTGGGACAGGGGGCGGGTGAGCAGTACTTC
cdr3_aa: CSVGQGAGEQYF

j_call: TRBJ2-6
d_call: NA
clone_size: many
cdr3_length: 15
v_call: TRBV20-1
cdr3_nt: TGCAGTGCTAGAGACCCAGGGTCTGGGGCCAACGTCCTGACTTTC
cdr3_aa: CSARDPGSGANVLTF

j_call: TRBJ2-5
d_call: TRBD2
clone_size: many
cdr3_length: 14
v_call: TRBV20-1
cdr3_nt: TGCAGTGCCCCAGCGGGAGCCAACCGGGAGACCCAGTACTTC
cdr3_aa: CSAPAGANRETQYF

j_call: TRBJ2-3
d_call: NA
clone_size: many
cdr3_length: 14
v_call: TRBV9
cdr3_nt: TGTGCCAGCAGCGTAGTTGGGGGGTTGGATACGCAGTATTTT
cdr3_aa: CASSVVGGLDTQYF

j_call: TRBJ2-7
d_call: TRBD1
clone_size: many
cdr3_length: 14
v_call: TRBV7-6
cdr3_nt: TGTGCCAGCAGCACCCGGGACAGGGCTTACGAGCAGTACTTC
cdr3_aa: CASSTRDRAYEQYF

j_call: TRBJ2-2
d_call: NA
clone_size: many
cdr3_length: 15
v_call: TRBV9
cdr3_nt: TGTGCCAGCAGCGTAGGCAGGGGATACACCGGGGAGCTGTTTTTT
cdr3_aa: CASSVGRGYTGELFF

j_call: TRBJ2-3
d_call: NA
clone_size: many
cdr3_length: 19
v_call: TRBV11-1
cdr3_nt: TGTGCCAGCAGCTCCCCCGGTGACCCGGTGGGACTCACCACAGATACGCAGTATTTT
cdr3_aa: CASSSPGDPVGLTTDTQYF

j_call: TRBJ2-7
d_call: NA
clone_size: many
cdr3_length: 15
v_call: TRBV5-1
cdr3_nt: TGCGCCAGCAGCTTGCAGGGAGGTATGGCAATCGAGCAGTACTTC
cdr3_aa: CASSLQGGMAIEQYF

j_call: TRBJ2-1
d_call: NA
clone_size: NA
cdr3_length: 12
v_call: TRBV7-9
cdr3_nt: TGTGCCAGCAGCTTAGGACAAGTTGAGCAGTTCTTC
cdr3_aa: CASSLGQVEQFF

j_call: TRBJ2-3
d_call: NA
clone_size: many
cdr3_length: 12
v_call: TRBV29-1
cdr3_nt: TGCAGCGATGAGACAGTGACAGATACGCAGTATTTT
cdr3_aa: CSDETVTDTQYF

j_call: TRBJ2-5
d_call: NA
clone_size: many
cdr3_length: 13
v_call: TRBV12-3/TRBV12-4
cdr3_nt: TGTGCCAGCAGTTTCGACGGTCAAGAGACCCAGTACTTC
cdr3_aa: CASSFDGQETQYF

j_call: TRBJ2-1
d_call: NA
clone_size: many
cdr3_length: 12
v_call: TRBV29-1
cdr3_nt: TGCAGCGTCGTTAGCAGGGACAATGAGCAGTTCTTC
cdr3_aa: CSVVSRDNEQFF

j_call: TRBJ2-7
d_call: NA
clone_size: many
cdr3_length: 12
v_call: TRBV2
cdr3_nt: TGTGCCAGCACCGAAAGGCGGGGCGAGCAGTACTTC
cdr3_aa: CASTERRGEQYF

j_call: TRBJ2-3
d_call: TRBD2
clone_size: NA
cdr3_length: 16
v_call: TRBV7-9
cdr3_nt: TGTGCCAGCAGCTTACCGAGAGCGGGAGCCACAGATACGCAGTATTTT
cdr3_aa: CASSLPRAGATDTQYF

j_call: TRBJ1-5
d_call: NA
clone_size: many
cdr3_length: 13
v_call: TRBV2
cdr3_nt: TGTGCCAGCAGTGAAGCGTGGAATCAGCCCCAGCATTTT
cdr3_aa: CASSEAWNQPQHF

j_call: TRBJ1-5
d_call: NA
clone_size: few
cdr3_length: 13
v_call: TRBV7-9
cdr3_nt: TGTGCCAGCAGCTTTCTCGGGGTCTTGCCCCAGCATTTT
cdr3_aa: CASSFLGVLPQHF

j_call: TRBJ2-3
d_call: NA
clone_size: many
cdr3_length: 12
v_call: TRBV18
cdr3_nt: TGTGCCAGTTACGGCGGCACAGATACGCAGTATTTT
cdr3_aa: CASYGGTDTQYF

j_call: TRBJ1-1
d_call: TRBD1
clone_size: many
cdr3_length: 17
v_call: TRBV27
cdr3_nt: TGTGCCAGCAGTTTAACCGGACAGGGTCACATGGGTACTGAAGCTTTCTTT
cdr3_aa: CASSLTGQGHMGTEAFF